These 31 T cell receptor beta chains were sequenced from one sample in a study of T cell changes during pregnancy in multiple sclerosis (dated by TCRdb to about 2019). Libraries were constructed by the immunoSEQ multiplex PCR assay. Entries here come from immuneACCESS through TCRdb and include only in-frame sequences with V and J called. Some clones fail to appear in such tables; in the studies checked, an unresolved V gene covers under half of the shortfall, and the cause of the remainder is unknown. The sample table holds about 100,000 clones, of which 85% to 95% were seen once. The ten largest account for 1% to 1.5% of the sample. The sequencing here drew on peripheral blood, taken in the second trimester of pregnancy. The origin of the receptors is a female donor with multiple sclerosis, enrolled in a pregnancy study.

This chain connects TRBV5-1 to TRBJ2-2; the match to TRBD1 covers 7 bases. CDR3 length: 16 residues. The V segment lost 3 bases and the J segment 2 bases; nucleotides outside the gene matches: 7. The germline V gene encodes CDR1 SGHRS and CDR2 YFSETQ. In DNA, the CDR3 is TGCGCCAGCAGCTCAACCGGGACAGCTAACACCGGGGAGCTGTTTTTT. Residues: CASSSTGTANTGELFF.

This rearrangement joins TRBV18 to TRBJ1-4; D not resolved. Germline values: CDR1 KGHSH, CDR2 LQKENI. The CDR3 contains 15 residues. With 2 bases removed from V and 2 bases from J, the gap between germline ends came to 9 bases. The CDR3 reads CASSPKRVTNEKLFF. CDR3 coding DNA: TGTGCCAGCTCACCAAAGCGGGTTACTAATGAAAAACTGTTTTTT.

The chain joins TRBV6-5 to TRBJ2-1; TRBD1 aligns across 12 bases. V was clipped by 1 base and J by 9 bases; unmatched bases: 7. Looked up from germline, CDR1 is MNHEY and CDR2 is SVGAGI. The CDR3 is made up of 16 amino acids. The CDR3 DNA reads TGTGCCAGCAGTTACTTCTCCGGGACAGGGGGCAGTGAGCAGTTCTTC. This translates into CASSYFSGTGGSEQFF.

The chain is built from TRBV27 and TRBJ2-7; a weak D match, TRBD2 (6 bases). The CDR3 totals 14 residues. Trimming removed 1 base from V and 0 bases from J, with 7 bases in between. Looked up from germline, CDR1 is MNHEY and CDR2 is SMNVEV (reference sequence). CDR3 sequence reads: CASSLFGGSYEQYF. Written as DNA, the CDR3 is TGTGCCAGCAGTTTATTCGGGGGCTCCTACGAGCAGTACTTC.

The J gene is TRBJ1-6, the V gene TRBV6-5; tentatively, D is TRBD1 (6 bases). There are 15 residues in the CDR3. CDR1 is MNHEY, CDR2 SVGAGI, per germline. The V end was cut by 6 bases, the J end by 0 bases, with 9 bases between. The CDR3 sequence is CASRTGSSYNSPLHF. Written as DNA, the CDR3 is TGTGCCAGCAGAACAGGGAGCTCCTATAATTCACCCCTCCACTTT.

In nucleotides, the CDR3 is TGTGCCAGCAGCTGGTATGGACAGGGGGCAGTAAGCCGCGAGCAGTACTTC. Its protein is CASSWYGQGAVSREQYF. The chain recombines TRBV5-6 with TRBJ2-7; 11 bases agree with TRBD1. The CDR3 length is 17 residues. The germline CDR1 and CDR2 sequences are SGHDT and YYEEEE. Trimming took 3 bases from V and 6 from J; bases not matched to a gene: 14.

In regard to this clone: No DNA is shown, since the ends of the CDR3 on it are uncertain; the CDR3 is the one TCRdb lists. The rearrangement uses TRBV9 and TRBJ1-5; no DNA check was done on the table's D call, TRBD1. The germline gives CDR1 SGDLS, CDR2 YYNGEE. Inclusive of both ends, the CDR3 amounts to 16 amino acids. The CDR3: CASSTSGQGLGQPQHF.

The chain employs TRBV19 and TRBJ2-2; 9 bases are a match to TRBD1. Germline V gene lookup returns CDR1 LNHDA and CDR2 SQIVND (reference sequence). The J segment lost 5 bases and the V segment lost 4 bases, leaving 8 bases of the junction unmatched. This CDR3 comprises 16 residues. CDR3 protein: CASSKSGTGRTGELFF. The DNA of the CDR3 is TGTGCCAGTAGTAAAAGTGGGACAGGGCGAACCGGGGAGCTGTTTTTT.

At least ten counts were recorded for this clone. V gene TRBV5-5 combines with J gene TRBJ1-5; 7 bases fit TRBD1. This CDR3 comprises 14 residues. The germline V gene encodes CDR1 SGHKS and CDR2 YYEKEE (reference sequence). Trimming took 3 bases from V and 7 from J; bases not matched to a gene: 7. The CDR3 sequence: CASSSSQGYQPQHF. The CDR3 DNA is TGTGCCAGCAGCTCCTCACAGGGGTACCAGCCCCAGCATTTT. The full variable domain, in which reference TRBV5-5 and TRBJ1-5 provide the parts outside the CDR3, is DAGVTQSPTHLIKTRGQQVTLRCSPISGHKSVSWYQQVLGQGPQFIFQYYEKEERGRGNFPDRFSARQFPNYSSELNVNALLLGDSALYLCASSSSQGYQPQHFGDGTRLSIL.

This rearrangement joins TRBV27 to TRBJ1-1, with 7 bases aligning to TRBD1. Germline CDR1 MNHEY, CDR2 SMNVEV (reference sequence). This CDR3 has 14 amino acids. The V segment lost 2 bases and the J segment 3 bases; nucleotides outside the gene matches: 3. The CDR3 loop is CASSLKGAHTEAFF. For the CDR3, the DNA is TGTGCCAGCAGTTTAAAGGGGGCGCACACTGAAGCTTTCTTT.

The J gene is TRBJ1-1, the V gene TRBV19; no firm D call. V lost 1 base to trimming and J lost 0 bases, with 9 bases between them. The CDR3 has 15 residues. Germline loops: CDR1 LNHDA, CDR2 SQIVND (reference sequence). CDR3: CASSIGGMMNTEAFF. CDR3 in DNA: TGTGCCAGTAGTATAGGCGGGATGATGAACACTGAAGCTTTCTTT. Combining the CDR3 with reference TRBV19 and TRBJ1-1 gives the whole variable domain DGGITQSPKYLFRKEGQNVTLSCEQNLNHDAMYWYRQDPGQGLRLIYYSQIVNDFQKGDIAEGYSVSREKKESFPLTVTSAQKNPTAFYLCASSIGGMMNTEAFFGQGTRLTVV.

This clone has just a few counts. This chain connects TRBV19 to TRBJ2-1; TRBD2 matches at 12 bases. From germline, CDR1 is LNHDA and CDR2 SQIVND (reference sequence). The CDR3 consists of 18 residues. The trim removed 4 bases at V and 0 bases at J, leaving 7 bases unmatched. The CDR3 nucleotides read TGTGCCAGTAGTACCCGGACTAGCGGGACCAGCTCCTACAATGAGCAGTTCTTC. As protein: CASSTRTSGTSSYNEQFF.

V gene TRBV30 combines with J gene TRBJ1-2, with 7 bases matching TRBD1. Trimming cost V 2 bases and J 3 bases; bases outside gene matches: 6. The germline gives CDR1 GTSNPN, CDR2 SVGIG (reference sequence). This CDR3 region has 14 residues. The CDR3 loop reads CAWSRGDRDYGYTF. CDR3 nucleotides: TGTGCCTGGAGTAGGGGCGACAGGGACTATGGCTACACCTTC.

CDR3 nucleotide sequence: TGTGCCAGCAGCCGTTTCGGGGGGGAACTCACAGATACGCAGTATTTT. Its translation: CASSRFGGELTDTQYF. The rearrangement uses TRBV7-8 and TRBJ2-3; 8 nucleotides agree with TRBD2. The V gene's germline CDR1 is SGHVS and CDR2 FQNEAQ. V trimming: 5 bases; J trimming: 2 bases; junction bases outside the gene matches: 9. The CDR3 contains 16 residues.

The chain links TRBV5-6 to TRBJ2-3; D possibly corresponds to TRBD1 (5 bases). V dropped 1 base and J dropped 4 bases, with 7 bases sitting between them. The CDR3 consists of 13 residues. The germline V gene encodes CDR1 SGHDT and CDR2 YYEEEE. The CDR3 sequence is CASSLQGPDTQYF. In DNA form, the CDR3 reads TGTGCCAGCAGCTTGCAGGGCCCAGATACGCAGTATTTT.

The V gene is TRBV6-1, the J gene TRBJ1-2; 7 bases match TRBD1. CDR1 MNHNS and CDR2 SASEGT come from the germline V gene. There are 13 residues in the CDR3. Here the CDR3 DNA reads TGTGCAACTATAAAGGGACAGACGGGCGGCTACACCTTC. Translated: CATIKGQTGGYTF.

The V and J genes are TRBV5-4 and TRBJ2-3; 8 positions agree with TRBD2. The CDR3 contains 16 residues. CDR1 and CDR2 (germline): SGHNT, YYREEE (reference sequence). V lost 6 bases, J lost 6 bases, and 15 bases stayed unmatched. CDR3 in DNA: TGTGCCAGCAACACACCCGGGACTAGTAGTTGGGATACGCAGTATTTT. Protein product: CASNTPGTSSWDTQYF. Full variable domain (outside the CDR3, taken from reference TRBV5-4 and TRBJ2-3): ETGVTQSPTHLIKTRGQQVTLRCSSQSGHNTVSWYQQALGQGPQFIFQYYREEENGRGNFPPRFSGLQFPNYSSELNVNALELDDSALYLCASNTPGTSSWDTQYFGPGTRLTVL.

The chain carries TRBV4-1 and TRBJ1-2; the match to TRBD1 covers 7 bases. The CDR3 is 18 amino acids. V shed 8 bases, J shed 6 bases, and the junction held 24 bases outside the gene matches. Germline CDR1 and CDR2: MGHRA and YSYEKL. In DNA form, the CDR3 reads TGCGCCAGCCGGAGGGTACAGGGGACTCCCTTCCTTGTTGATGGCTACACCTTC. It yields the protein CASRRVQGTPFLVDGYTF.

The chain recombines TRBV19 with TRBJ1-1; no reliable D call. The CDR3 extends over 13 amino acids. Germline lookup yields CDR1 LNHDA and CDR2 SQIVND (reference sequence). The V and J ends lost 10 bases and 1 base respectively, with 13 bases between them. CDR3 DNA: TGTGCCACTTCAGATCGGGGGAACACTGAAGCTTTCTTT. It specifies CATSDRGNTEAFF.

The chain employs TRBV7-8 and TRBJ2-7; D is unclear. The CDR3 runs to 15 residues. Per germline, CDR1 SGHVS and CDR2 FQNEAQ. V lost 0 bases and J lost 0, with 9 bases in between. The CDR3 nucleotides are TGTGCCAGCAGCTTAGCTTCTCACAACTCCTACGAGCAGTACTTC. The encoded protein is CASSLASHNSYEQYF.

The chain is built from TRBV6-6 and TRBJ2-3, with D perhaps matching TRBD1 (5 bases). The V end lost 2 bases, the J end lost 3 bases, and 12 bases lay between the germline ends. This CDR3 has 15 residues. Germline CDR1 MNHNY, CDR2 SVGAGI (reference sequence). This chain's CDR3 is CASSYVRRGTDTQYF. The CDR3 DNA reads TGTGCCAGCAGTTACGTAAGAAGGGGAACAGATACGCAGTATTTT.

This clone appeared a single time. The V gene is TRBV9, the J gene TRBJ2-7; 10 nucleotides align to TRBD1. Losses at the gene ends were 2 bases for V and 3 bases for J; bases not matched to a gene: 5. Germline V gene lookup returns CDR1 SGDLS and CDR2 YYNGEE. This CDR3 is built from 15 residues. CDR3 residues: CASSVGTGEYYEQYF. The CDR3 DNA reads as TGTGCCAGCAGCGTCGGGACAGGGGAGTACTACGAGCAGTACTTC.

The gene calls are TRBV18 and TRBJ2-1, with 7 bases aligning to TRBD2. With V trimmed by 8 bases and J by 0 bases, 10 bases remained unmatched. This CDR3 region has 16 residues. The germline V gene has CDR1 KGHSH and CDR2 LQKENI. The CDR3 DNA follows: TGTGCCAGCACCCTGAGGCGGGGGAGCTCCTACAATGAGCAGTTCTTC. It encodes CASTLRRGSSYNEQFF.

The gene calls are TRBV19 and TRBJ2-1; D remains unclear. Trimming removed 3 bases at V and 2 bases at J, with 8 bases between. The CDR3 is made up of 14 amino acids. Germline assignment: CDR1 LNHDA and CDR2 SQIVND (reference sequence). As DNA, the CDR3 is TGTGCCAGTAGTATCCGGAGCCCCTACAATGAGCAGTTCTTC. It is translated as CASSIRSPYNEQFF.

On this clone itself: This sample includes further DNA sequences coding for the same CDR3. The J gene is TRBJ2-5, the V gene TRBV7-3, with 13 nucleotides matching TRBD2. Germline lookup yields CDR1 SGHTA and CDR2 FQGTGA. Germline trimming cut 5 bases from V and 2 bases from J; bases unmatched to any gene: 2. The CDR3 sequence is 15 residues long. CDR3 region: CASSRTSGSQETQYF. In DNA form, the CDR3 reads TGTGCCAGCAGCCGGACTAGCGGGAGTCAAGAGACCCAGTACTTC.

This rearrangement joins TRBV6-5 to TRBJ2-1; a weak D match, TRBD2 (6 bases). The CDR3 spans 15 residues. The germline V gene has CDR1 MNHEY and CDR2 SVGAGI. The V end lost 5 bases, the J end lost 3 bases, and 14 bases lay between the germline ends. CDR3 in DNA: TGTGCCAGCAGTCCCAGGCGAGCGGGCTACAATGAGCAGTTCTTC. Translated: CASSPRRAGYNEQFF.

The sample holds a few counts of this clone. This chain uses TRBV19 with TRBJ2-1; the match to TRBD2 covers 9 bases. The CDR3 is 15 residues long. The trim removed 5 bases at V and 4 bases at J, leaving 6 bases unmatched. Per germline, CDR1 LNHDA and CDR2 SQIVND (reference sequence). CDR3 protein: CASSVKRGAYNEQFF. The CDR3 DNA sequence: TGTGCCAGTAGTGTGAAGCGGGGGGCGTACAATGAGCAGTTCTTC.

The rearrangement joins TRBV7-2 to TRBJ1-2; TRBD1 matches at 12 bases. The CDR3 is made up of 17 amino acids. The trim removed 0 bases at V and 0 bases at J, leaving 2 bases unmatched. Germline CDR1 and CDR2: SGHTA and FQGNSA. CDR3 nucleotide sequence: TGTGCCAGCAGCTTAGCCGGGACAGGGGGCACTAACTATGGCTACACCTTC. As protein: CASSLAGTGGTNYGYTF.

The rearrangement joins TRBV7-3 to TRBJ2-7, with a possible D match to TRBD1 (5 bases). The length of the CDR3 is 14 residues. Trimming removed 2 bases from V and 6 bases from J, with 14 bases in between. CDR1 is SGHTA, CDR2 FQGTGA, per germline. The CDR3 is CASSLLAGQGEQYF. The DNA of the CDR3 is TGTGCCAGCAGCTTACTGGCAGGACAAGGCGAGCAGTACTTC.

This clone turned up a few times. The chain couples TRBV4-2 to TRBJ1-1; D unclear. This CDR3 is 13 amino acids long. CDR1 and CDR2 from the germline V gene are LGHNA and YNFKEQ. Trimming took 0 bases from V and 8 from J, leaving 10 bases between them. DNA of the CDR3: TGTGCCAGCAGCCAAGATATTACAGCCGAAGCTTTCTTT. Translating it yields CASSQDITAEAFF.

This chain joins TRBV19 and TRBJ1-1; possibly TRBD1 for D (5 bases). Germline values: CDR1 LNHDA, CDR2 SQIVND (reference sequence). The CDR3 runs to 15 residues. The ends were cut back, 5 bases at V and 7 bases at J, with 20 bases in the middle. The CDR3 DNA reads as TGTGCCAGTAGTTGGAGGAACTGGGGGGAGGGTGAAGCTTTCTTT. It is translated as CASSWRNWGEGEAFF.